Each of the 21 T cell receptor beta chains below was sequenced from the same sample in a study of cytomegalovirus exposure and HLA in healthy donors (dated by TCRdb to about 2017). Libraries were made using the immunoSEQ multiplex PCR assay. The multiplex PCR relied on a mix of 60 forward primers for TCR Vbeta segments and 13 reverse primers for TCR Jbeta segments. Held by TCRdb, this immuneACCESS table contains in-frame sequences only and omits some clones. Under half of the omission traces to an unresolved V gene where checked; the cause of the rest is unknown. This sample has some 100,000 clones in its table, and 62% of those were observed once. The ten largest clonotypes hold about 5.4% of the sample. Sequencing was carried out using PBMCs. The receptors stem from a woman between 25 and 40 years old in good health and CMV-seropositive.

V gene TRBV5-4 combines with J gene TRBJ2-7; D call uncertain. In germline, CDR1 is SGHNT, CDR2 YYREEE (reference sequence). The CDR3 covers 13 residues. V lost 5 bases to trimming and J lost 0 bases, with 9 bases between them. The CDR3: CASRQYSSYEQYF. CDR3 sequence (DNA): TGTGCCAGCAGACAGTATAGCTCCTACGAGCAGTACTTC.

The chain recombines TRBV11-2 with TRBJ2-7; the D gene is possibly TRBD1 (5 bases). Germline values: CDR1 SGHAT, CDR2 FQNNGV. There are 16 residues in the CDR3. V lost 0 bases, J lost 0 bases, and 12 bases lay in between. The DNA for the CDR3 is TGTGCCAGCAGCTTAGATTGGGGCAGTTCCTCCTACGAGCAGTACTTC. It specifies CASSLDWGSSSYEQYF.

The DNA for the CDR3 is TGTGCCAGTAGACAGGGCAATGAGCAGTTCTTC. Its protein is CASRQGNEQFF. The rearrangement links TRBV6-1 to TRBJ2-1; TRBD1 matches 7 bases. The CDR3 length is 11 residues. CDR1 MNHNS and CDR2 SASEGT come from the germline V gene. The J segment lost 6 bases and the V segment lost 9 bases, leaving 2 bases of the junction unmatched.

The DNA of the CDR3 is TGTGCCAGCAGTGATATGGAGAACTATGGCTACACCTTC. This translates into CASSDMENYGYTF. V is TRBV2 and J is TRBJ1-2; unclear D gene. The V end lost 3 bases, the J end lost 2 bases, and 7 bases lay between the germline ends. Germline CDR1 and CDR2: SNHLY and FYNNEI. The CDR3 runs 13 residues. The variable domain in full, completed from reference TRBV2 and TRBJ1-2, reads EPEVTQTPSHQVTQMGQEVILRCVPISNHLYFYWYRQILGQKVEFLVSFYNNEISEKSEIFDDQFSVERPDGSNFTLKIRSTKLEDSAMYFCASSDMENYGYTFGSGTRLTVV.

The chain uses TRBV6-1 and TRBJ2-7, with 9 bases fitting TRBD1. The CDR3 sequence is 15 residues long. Germline CDR1 is MNHNS and CDR2 is SASEGT. The V and J ends lost 11 bases and 3 bases, in that order; junction bases with no gene match: 14. CDR3 sequence: CAVNGQGMLLYEQYF. The CDR3 nucleotides read TGTGCCGTAAATGGACAGGGGATGCTTCTCTACGAGCAGTACTTC.

The chain is built from TRBV11-2 and TRBJ2-3; tentatively, D is TRBD1 (7 bases). This CDR3 comprises 16 residues. Germline V gene data show CDR1 as SGHAT and CDR2 as FQNNGV. Trimming cost V 4 bases and J 0 bases, with 14 bases left between them. DNA of the CDR3: TGTGCCAGCAGCTCATTGGAGGGGGCGAGCACAGATACGCAGTATTTT. Translated: CASSSLEGASTDTQYF.

The J gene is TRBJ2-5, the V gene TRBV28; D uncertain. Germline CDR1 reads MDHEN; CDR2 reads SYDVKM. Trimming shortened V by 2 bases and J by 7 bases, and 14 bases separated the two germline ends. The CDR3 consists of 14 residues. The CDR3 sequence: CASSLQESTGTQYF. CDR3 sequence (DNA): TGTGCCAGCAGTTTACAAGAAAGTACTGGGACCCAGTACTTC.

The rearrangement joins TRBV7-2 to TRBJ1-1, with D possibly TRBD1 on 5 matching bases. V lost 7 bases and J lost 8, with 14 bases in between. Looked up from germline, CDR1 is SGHTA and CDR2 is FQGNSA. The CDR3 consists of 12 residues. In nucleotides, the CDR3 is TGTGCCAGCAACTCAGGGCAGGGCGAAGCTTTCTTT. Its translation: CASNSGQGEAFF.

The chain employs TRBV16 and TRBJ1-2; TRBD1 matches 7 bases. V shed 3 bases and J 4 bases; nucleotides not matched to a gene: 5. The CDR3 runs 14 residues. Germline V gene lookup returns CDR1 KGHSY and CDR2 FQNENV. CDR3 nucleotides: TGTGCCAGCAGCCACCCGGGACAGATCTATGGCTACACCTTC. Residues: CASSHPGQIYGYTF.

CDR3 coding DNA: TGTGCCAGTAGTCTGGGATACAGGGGGCTCCCAGAAGGCGAGCAGTACTTC. Protein product: CASSLGYRGLPEGEQYF. The rearrangement links TRBV19 to TRBJ2-7; 9 bases fit TRBD1. The CDR3 contains 17 residues. In germline, CDR1 is LNHDA, CDR2 SQIVND (reference sequence). V was clipped by 5 bases and J by 6 bases; unmatched bases: 17.

The rearrangement uses TRBV5-4 and TRBJ2-5, with D unclear. CDR1 is SGHNT and CDR2 is YYREEE in the germline V gene (reference sequence). Trimming shortened V by 2 bases and J by 2 bases, and 4 bases separated the two germline ends. This CDR3 has 12 residues. CDR3 coding DNA: TGTGCCAGCAGCTTTCCACAAGAGACCCAGTACTTC. Translation: CASSFPQETQYF.

The gene calls are TRBV6-5 and TRBJ2-7, with D perhaps matching TRBD1 (6 bases). This CDR3 is built from 13 residues. V was clipped by 6 bases and J by 0 bases, with 9 bases between them. CDR1 and CDR2 from the germline V gene are MNHEY and SVGAGI. CDR3 coding DNA: TGTGCCAGCAGCCCCAGGGGCTCCTACGAGCAGTACTTC. Translation: CASSPRGSYEQYF.

The genes are TRBV27 and TRBJ2-2; TRBD2 agrees at 9 bases. J was trimmed by 8 bases and V by 2 bases; bases with no gene match: 9. From germline, CDR1 is MNHEY and CDR2 SMNVEV (reference sequence). This CDR3 spans 16 amino acids. The CDR3 loop is CASSLGGGALIGELFF. In DNA form, the CDR3 reads TGTGCCAGCAGTTTAGGCGGGGGGGCCTTGATAGGGGAGCTGTTTTTT.

This sequence joins TRBV27 and TRBJ2-7; tentative D call: TRBD2 (5 bases). V lost 5 bases, J lost 4 bases, and 12 bases lay in between. Germline lookup yields CDR1 MNHEY and CDR2 SMNVEV (reference sequence). The CDR3 totals 13 residues. The CDR3 reads CASSPERGYEQYF. The CDR3 DNA reads TGTGCCAGCAGTCCCGAACGAGGGTACGAGCAGTACTTC.

The chain carries TRBV28 and TRBJ1-6; 7 bases map to TRBD1. The ends lost 11 bases at V and 5 bases at J; junction bases unmatched: 6. Germline CDR1 MDHEN, CDR2 SYDVKM. CDR3 length: 13 amino acids. DNA of the CDR3: TGTGCCGGATCCGGGACAGATAATTCACCCCTCCACTTT. The encoded protein is CAGSGTDNSPLHF.

This clone was counted a few times. The chain carries TRBV19 and TRBJ1-1, with 8 bases that match TRBD1. Germline assignment: CDR1 LNHDA and CDR2 SQIVND (reference sequence). Losses at the gene ends were 4 bases for V and 5 bases for J; bases not matched to a gene: 6. The CDR3 runs 14 residues. CDR3 bases: TGTGCCAGTAGTAGTGCAGGGGGCTATACTGAAGCTTTCTTT. Encoded protein: CASSSAGGYTEAFF.

The genes are TRBV5-4 and TRBJ2-7; D is perhaps TRBD2 (7 bases). Germline values: CDR1 SGHNT, CDR2 YYREEE (reference sequence). CDR3 length: 14 residues. The V and J ends lost 5 bases and 2 bases respectively, with 14 bases between them. The CDR3 DNA sequence: TGTGCCAGCAGATCGGCGGGGGCCGCCTACGAGCAGTACTTC. This translates into CASRSAGAAYEQYF.

The chain couples TRBV11-2 to TRBJ2-7, with 8 bases fitting TRBD1. J gave up 6 bases and V 4 bases, and 5 bases lay outside the gene matches. Germline CDR1 SGHAT, CDR2 FQNNGV. CDR3 length equals 13 residues. CDR3 in amino acids: CASSSTGVGEQYF. Written as DNA, the CDR3 is TGTGCCAGCAGCTCGACAGGGGTAGGCGAGCAGTACTTC.

CDR3 amino acids: CASSLSGTGAYEQYF. The CDR3 DNA reads TGTGCCAGCAGTTTATCGGGGACAGGGGCCTACGAGCAGTACTTC. V and J are TRBV27 and TRBJ2-7, with 10 bases matching TRBD1. J was trimmed by 2 bases and V by 0 bases; bases with no gene match: 1. Germline V CDR1 and CDR2: MNHEY, SMNVEV (reference sequence). The CDR3 runs 15 residues.

This clone was counted a few times. The rearrangement uses TRBV5-4 and TRBJ2-2, with 11 bases matching TRBD2. CDR3 length equals 16 residues. V was pared by 0 bases and J by 8 bases, with 6 bases of the junction left unmatched. Germline V gives CDR1 SGHNT, CDR2 YYREEE (reference sequence). The CDR3 region is CASSLASGGTRGELFF. The CDR3 region has the DNA TGTGCCAGCAGCTTGGCTAGCGGGGGGACACGGGGGGAGCTGTTTTTT.

This clone was recorded only once. This chain links TRBV15 with TRBJ2-3, with TRBD2 identical over 10 bases. The CDR3 is made up of 17 amino acids. Germline loops: CDR1 LNHNV, CDR2 YYDKDF (reference sequence). Unmatched junction bases numbered 7, after V lost 0 bases and J lost 4 bases. CDR3 DNA: TGTGCCACCAGCAGAGATGTACTAGCGGGGTCTCCAGATACGCAGTATTTT. Encoded protein: CATSRDVLAGSPDTQYF.